What follows are 22 T cell receptor beta chains derived from one specimen sequenced in a study of blood T cell repertoires in COVID-19. Sequencing used immunoSEQ multiplex PCR; TCRdb keeps in-frame clones, though not all of them. Here the sample spans some 80,000 clones, 88% being singletons. The sequencing input was peripheral blood. The receptors stem from a human donor in a cohort sampled during active COVID-19.

This chain links TRBV14 with TRBJ1-6; D is possibly TRBD1 (6 bases). Per the germline V gene, CDR1 is SGHDN and CDR2 is FVKESK. CDR3 length: 15 amino acids. The V gene lost 6 bases and the J gene lost 4 bases, with 13 bases spanning the gap. The CDR3 DNA is TGTGCCAGCAGACAGGGCAGGAAGTATAATTCACCCCTCCACTTT. Protein sequence: CASRQGRKYNSPLHF.

The sample holds one count of this clone. J is TRBJ2-1 and V is TRBV6-2 or TRBV6-3, with 13 bases matching TRBD2. The CDR3 contains 19 residues. The V gene end was trimmed by 6 bases and the J gene end by 0 bases; junction bases not matched to a gene: 11. Germline assignment: CDR1 MNHEY and CDR2 SVGEGT. The chain's CDR3 is CASSTTSGGLTSSYNEQFF. CDR3 sequence (DNA): TGTGCCAGCAGCACGACTAGCGGGGGGCTCACGAGCTCCTACAATGAGCAGTTCTTC.

This rearrangement joins TRBV9 to TRBJ2-3; D possibly corresponds to TRBD2 (5 bases). The CDR3 is 13 amino acids. V lost 2 bases and J 6 bases, leaving 10 bases between the germline ends. From germline, CDR1 is SGDLS and CDR2 YYNGEE. CDR3 sequence: CASSVSIADTQYF. CDR3 bases: TGTGCCAGCAGCGTTTCGATAGCGGATACGCAGTATTTT.

The chain has TRBV6-5 and TRBJ2-3; 10 bases map to TRBD2. Trimming took 3 bases from V and 4 from J; bases not matched to a gene: 7. Germline V gene lookup returns CDR1 MNHEY and CDR2 SVGAGI. The CDR3 has 16 residues. The CDR3 region is CASSYRASGGSDTQYF. The CDR3 DNA reads as TGTGCCAGCAGTTATAGGGCTAGCGGGGGATCAGATACGCAGTATTTT.

This clone was observed once. J is TRBJ2-3 and V is TRBV6-5; TRBD1 aligns across 10 bases. CDR1 and CDR2 (germline): MNHEY, SVGAGI. There are 15 residues in the CDR3. Unmatched junction bases numbered 4, after V lost 6 bases and J lost 1 base. The CDR3 loop is CASRDRGRGTDTQYF. The CDR3 nucleotides read TGTGCCAGCAGAGACAGGGGGCGCGGCACAGATACGCAGTATTTT.

The chain carries TRBV3-1 (or the pseudogene TRBV3-2) and TRBJ1-6; D possibly corresponds to TRBD1 (6 bases). Trimming pared 3 bases from V and 7 bases from J, leaving 13 bases between. The V gene's germline CDR1 is LGHDT and CDR2 YNNKEL (reference sequence). The CDR3 is 15 residues long. CDR3 nucleotides: TGTGCCAGCAGCCAGCTCCGGGACAAAAATTCACCCCTCCACTTT. It translates to CASSQLRDKNSPLHF.

This sequence joins TRBV9 and TRBJ2-3; 7 nucleotides line up with TRBD2. Germline CDR1 and CDR2: SGDLS and YYNGEE. The CDR3 sequence is 17 residues long. Trimming removed 3 bases from V and 1 base from J; junction bases left unmatched: 11. CDR3 nucleotides: TGTGCCAGCAGCGATACAAAGGGAGGGTCCGGCACAGATACGCAGTATTTT. It is translated as CASSDTKGGSGTDTQYF.

This chain uses TRBV27 with TRBJ1-2; 10 nucleotides line up with TRBD1. Germline V gene sequence: CDR1 MNHEY, CDR2 SMNVEV (reference sequence). There are 17 residues in the CDR3. V trimming: 3 bases; J trimming: 7 bases; junction bases outside the gene matches: 14. CDR3 DNA: TGTGCCAGCAGTTTTATAAGGCAGAGGGACAGGGGAGGTGGCTACACCTTC. It yields the protein CASSFIRQRDRGGGYTF.

This chain joins TRBV18 and TRBJ2-2; 9 bases align to TRBD1. This CDR3 has 16 residues. Germline V gene data show CDR1 as KGHSH and CDR2 as LQKENI. Trimming removed 0 bases from V and 3 bases from J; junction bases left unmatched: 2. The CDR3 protein is CASSPPGQGYTGELFF. CDR3 in DNA: TGTGCCAGCTCACCACCGGGACAGGGCTACACCGGGGAGCTGTTTTTT.

This sequence joins TRBV2 and TRBJ2-5; D ambiguous. Germline lookup yields CDR1 SNHLY and CDR2 FYNNEI. The CDR3 loop spans 13 amino acids. Trimming left V 7 bases short and J 4 bases short, with 13 bases between. This chain's CDR3 is CASTQNPRETQYF. The CDR3 DNA sequence: TGTGCCAGCACGCAAAACCCGAGAGAGACCCAGTACTTC.

This chain uses TRBV4-1 with TRBJ2-7; 9 nucleotides align to TRBD1. CDR3 size: 14 residues. Losses at the gene ends were 3 bases for V and 6 bases for J; bases not matched to a gene: 6. The germline V gene has CDR1 MGHRA and CDR2 YSYEKL. The CDR3 nucleotides read TGCGCCAGCAGCCACCAGGACAGGGGTGGCGAGCAGTACTTC. Residues: CASSHQDRGGEQYF.

The chain employs TRBV6-5 and TRBJ1-2; the D gene is possibly TRBD1 (6 bases). Germline CDR1 and CDR2: MNHEY and SVGAGI. V shed 6 bases and J shed 1 base, with 12 bases lying between them. The CDR3 consists of 14 residues. The CDR3 bases are TGTGCCAGCAGGACAGGTGCATTTAACTATGGCTACACCTTC. This codes for CASRTGAFNYGYTF.

The chain combines TRBV5-1 with TRBJ2-1; D remains ambiguous. Between the trimmed V and J ends, which lost 0 bases and 0 bases, there was a span of 10 bases. This CDR3 spans 16 amino acids. Germline CDR1 and CDR2: SGHRS and YFSETQ. This CDR3 is CASSLEGWSSYNEQFF. The CDR3 DNA reads TGCGCCAGCAGCTTGGAAGGCTGGAGCTCCTACAATGAGCAGTTCTTC.

This clone showed up just once. The gene calls are TRBV12-3 or TRBV12-4 and TRBJ2-1; no clear D. V was trimmed by 7 bases and J by 4 bases, leaving 8 bases between them. The CDR3 consists of 12 residues. The CDR3 region has the DNA TGTGCCAGCACCTTTCGGTACAATGAGCAGTTCTTC. It yields the protein CASTFRYNEQFF.

This clone was recorded a few times. V gene TRBV19 combines with J gene TRBJ1-2, with 8 nucleotides matching TRBD1. This CDR3 is built from 15 residues. V lost 7 bases and J lost 4; bases outside the gene matches: 11. CDR1 and CDR2 from the germline V gene are LNHDA and SQIVND (reference sequence). The CDR3 loop is CASIQGAGEFYGYTF. DNA for the CDR3: TGTGCCAGTATTCAGGGGGCAGGGGAATTCTATGGCTACACCTTC.

The count of this clone is one. The V gene is TRBV7-2, the J gene TRBJ1-2; TRBD1 is a possible D gene (5 bases). CDR3 length: 12 residues. Germline CDR1 is SGHTA and CDR2 is FQGNSA. Trimming shortened V by 5 bases and J by 4 bases, and 8 bases separated the two germline ends. The CDR3 loop is CASSEGVYGYTF. The CDR3, as DNA: TGTGCCAGCAGCGAAGGGGTCTATGGCTACACCTTC.

This chain connects TRBV28 to TRBJ1-6; TRBD1 is a possible D gene (5 bases). The CDR3 extends over 15 amino acids. Germline CDR1 MDHEN, CDR2 SYDVKM. V was cut by 7 bases and J by 4 bases, with 14 bases left in between. CDR3 amino acids: CASMVEGTYNSPLHF. DNA of the CDR3: TGTGCCAGCATGGTAGAGGGGACTTATAATTCACCCCTCCACTTT.

The rearrangement links TRBV6-5 to TRBJ2-5, with TRBD2 as a possible D gene (6 bases). This CDR3 region has 14 residues. CDR1 is MNHEY and CDR2 is SVGAGI in the germline V gene. V lost 6 bases to trimming and J lost 4 bases, with 15 bases between them. The CDR3 region has the DNA TGTGCCAGCAGAACCTCCGAAGCGGGAGAGACCCAGTACTTC. This gives the protein CASRTSEAGETQYF.

The DNA of the CDR3 is TGTGCCAGCAGTACTAGCGCAACTACCGGGGAGCTGTTTTTT. It specifies CASSTSATTGELFF. V and J are TRBV7-9 and TRBJ2-2; TRBD2 aligns across 7 bases. CDR1 and CDR2 from the germline V gene are SEHNR and FQNEAQ (reference sequence). The CDR3 extends over 14 amino acids. Trimming took 6 bases from V and 5 from J; bases not matched to a gene: 6.

This chain connects TRBV6-1 to TRBJ2-1, with 10 bases matching TRBD1. J was trimmed by 6 bases and V by 0 bases; bases with no gene match: 5. Germline CDR1 MNHNS, CDR2 SASEGT. The CDR3 has 16 residues. The CDR3 sequence: CASSEATGGRINEQFF. CDR3 DNA: TGTGCCAGCAGTGAAGCGACAGGGGGCCGGATCAATGAGCAGTTCTTC.

The chain combines TRBV19 with TRBJ2-7; 9 nucleotides align to TRBD1. This CDR3 has 13 amino acids. With 9 bases clipped from V and 2 bases from J, the junction kept 5 bases outside the gene matches. The germline gives CDR1 LNHDA, CDR2 SQIVND (reference sequence). In DNA, the CDR3 is TGTGCCAGCAGAAGACAGGGGGCCTACGAGCAGTACTTC. This sequence encodes CASRRQGAYEQYF.

This clone is a singleton in its sample. The chain is built from TRBV3-1 (or the pseudogene TRBV3-2) and TRBJ2-5, with a weak D call TRBD2 (6 bases). V was clipped by 0 bases and J by 4 bases, with 15 bases between them. CDR3 size: 16 residues. CDR1 and CDR2 from the germline V gene are LGHDT and YNNKEL (reference sequence). CDR3 coding DNA: TGTGCCAGCAGCCAAGACGGGAGACAGATTCTAGAGACCCAGTACTTC. It is translated as CASSQDGRQILETQYF.